The entry below gives a single T cell receptor beta chain sequence along with its context. Its target is not known. The CDR3 length is 14 residues. After removal of 6 bases from V and 0 bases from J, the junction contained 3 bases not matched to a gene. Random hexamers served to reverse transcribe roughly 0.5 to 1 ug RNA. immunoSEQ multiplex PCR amplified TCR beta CDR3 across 54 Vbeta, 13 Jbeta. MiXCR, applied by TCRdb to the immunoSEQ multiplex PCR reads, yields one record per CDR3 protein. Of approximately 90,000 distinct CDR3 sequences in the sample, approximately 95% were seen once. The source of the sample is a study of CD8 T cells in Susac syndrome. Broader study findings: That the number of individuals in its TCR sequencing and HLA analysis was relatively small was acknowledged by the study.

Healthy donors were controls matched for age and sex. Bulk CD8+ and CD4+ cells came from magnetic negative isolation; CD8+ TEMRA by FACS. This TCR came from a human donor in good health. Sequencing was done on a sample of CD8+ T cells from PBMCs. This chain joins TRBV12-3 or TRBV12-4 and TRBJ2-3, with 7 bases aligning to TRBD2. CDR3 in amino acids: CASSPGLSTDTQYF. Here the CDR3 DNA reads TGTGCCAGCAGCCCGGGACTAAGCACAGATACGCAGTATTTT.